The 10 T cell receptor beta chains listed next were all sequenced from one sample in a study of shared clonotypes between healthy human individuals. The method was immunoSEQ multiplex PCR; TCRdb's version includes in-frame clones alone and lacks a portion of them. The sample includes 2,500,000 or so clones, 90% to 95% of them seen just once. The sequencing input was naive CD4+ T cells sorted from blood. Sample subset: CD45RA+ positively selected. These TCRs come from a man between 18 and 29 years old in good health.

Of note for this clone: The same CDR3 also results from other DNA sequences found in this sample. V gene TRBV11-3 combines with J gene TRBJ2-1; D could derive from TRBD1 or TRBD2 (6 bases each). Trimming took off 1 base at V and 4 bases at J, with 8 bases between the two ends. There are 14 residues in the CDR3. Germline lookup yields CDR1 SGHNT and CDR2 YENEEA. CDR3: CASSLAGAYNEQFF. The CDR3 nucleotides are TGTGCCAGCAGCTTAGCGGGGGCTTACAATGAGCAGTTCTTC.

The gene calls are TRBV27 and TRBJ1-5; possible D gene TRBD1, 6 bases. Looked up from germline, CDR1 is MNHEY and CDR2 is SMNVEV (reference sequence). The CDR3 is 15 amino acids. The V end was cut by 2 bases, the J end by 6 bases, with 14 bases between. The CDR3 DNA is TGTGCCAGCAGTTTAGGCGGACAGTTGGGTCAGCCCCAGCATTTT. It translates to CASSLGGQLGQPQHF.

J is TRBJ1-2 and V is TRBV6-5; the D is unclear. CDR3 length: 14 amino acids. V lost 6 bases to trimming and J lost 1 base, with 12 bases between them. From germline, CDR1 is MNHEY and CDR2 SVGAGI. DNA of the CDR3: TGTGCCAGCAGGCCGGGTGGGATTAACTATGGCTACACCTTC. Amino acids: CASRPGGINYGYTF.

The chain combines TRBV6-1 with TRBJ1-5; D is uncertain. Germline V lookup: CDR1 MNHNS, CDR2 SASEGT. V shed 0 bases and J shed 4 bases, with 13 bases lying between them. The CDR3 is 16 amino acids. This CDR3 reads CASSEAVRRLNQPQHF. CDR3 nucleotides: TGTGCCAGCAGTGAAGCGGTCCGCCGGCTAAATCAGCCCCAGCATTTT.

This clone was seen a few times. This rearrangement joins TRBV5-1 to TRBJ2-1; unclear D gene. Trimming took 1 base from V and 0 from J, leaving 5 bases between them. Germline CDR1 and CDR2: SGHRS and YFSETQ. This CDR3 has 14 residues. The CDR3 nucleotides read TGCGCCAGCAGCTTGTGGGGCTCCTACAATGAGCAGTTCTTC. It yields the protein CASSLWGSYNEQFF.

The genes are TRBV21-1 and TRBJ1-4; the table names TRBD1, a call not compared with the DNA. TRBV21-1 corresponds to a pseudogene. This CDR3 is built from 17 residues. CDR3 protein: CASSKGQAILINEKLFF. For the CDR3, the DNA is TGTGCCAGCAGCAAGGGACAGGCGATCCTAATAAATGAAAAACTGTTTTTT.

V is TRBV7-9 and J is TRBJ1-6; no reliable D call. Germline V lookup: CDR1 SEHNR, CDR2 FQNEAQ (reference sequence). This CDR3 has 13 residues. Trimming cost V 5 bases and J 7 bases, with 9 bases left between them. The CDR3 coding sequence is TGTGCCAGCAGCCCCATTGGGAATTCACCCCTCCACTTT. It is translated as CASSPIGNSPLHF.

The V gene is TRBV7-2, the J gene TRBJ2-5; 11 nucleotides align to TRBD2. Germline V gene data show CDR1 as SGHTA and CDR2 as FQGNSA. The CDR3 has 18 amino acids. Trimming at V came to 0 bases and at J to 9 bases, leaving 15 bases not matched to a gene. In DNA, the CDR3 is TGTGCCAGCAGCTTAGCTAACCCGGGACTAGCGGTACTGCAGGCCCAGTACTTC. Translated, it gives CASSLANPGLAVLQAQYF.

This clone occurred once. The rearrangement links TRBV7-2 to TRBJ1-1, with 8 bases identical to TRBD1. The CDR3 has 15 residues. V shed 2 bases and J 1 base; nucleotides not matched to a gene: 3. Per germline, CDR1 SGHTA and CDR2 FQGNSA. DNA for the CDR3: TGTGCCAGCAGCTTAACAGGGGGTTCGAACACTGAAGCTTTCTTT. Its protein is CASSLTGGSNTEAFF.

The CDR3 sequence: CASSQTQGKSYEQYF. CDR3 nucleotides: TGCGCCAGCAGCCAGACTCAGGGGAAATCCTACGAGCAGTACTTC. The rearrangement uses TRBV4-1 and TRBJ2-7, with a weak D call TRBD1 (6 bases). V was clipped by 3 bases and J by 1 base, with 13 bases between them. From germline, CDR1 is MGHRA and CDR2 YSYEKL. This CDR3 is 15 amino acids long.